Listed here are 31 T cell receptor beta chains from one sample, sequenced in a study of identifying expanded T cells in peripheral blood. Clones were read by immunoSEQ multiplex PCR, and TCRdb kept only the in-frame ones, dropping some. The sample carries around 63,000 clones, roughly 86% recorded once. What was sequenced was blood. The receptor source for this set is a person aged 18 to 69 in good health.

This clone appeared a few times. The chain combines TRBV11-2 with TRBJ1-6, with 8 nucleotides matching TRBD1. The CDR3 has 15 amino acids. V shed 3 bases, J shed 13 bases, and the junction held 11 bases outside the gene matches. Germline V CDR1 and CDR2: SGHAT, FQNNGV. CDR3 loop: CASSLTGDPIVPLHF. The CDR3 coding sequence is TGTGCCAGCAGCTTGACAGGGGACCCGATCGTTCCCCTCCACTTT.

V is TRBV10-1 and J is TRBJ2-1; TRBD1 matches at 10 bases. V dropped 4 bases and J dropped 7; count of bases not matched to a gene: 7. The CDR3 extends over 15 amino acids. From germline, CDR1 is WNHNN and CDR2 SYGVQD (reference sequence). The CDR3 loop reads CASSVTGQGTNEQFF. CDR3 DNA sequence: TGCGCCAGCAGTGTTACGGGACAGGGGACAAATGAGCAGTTCTTC.

The chain employs TRBV11-3 and TRBJ2-1; TRBD2 aligns across 14 bases. This CDR3 is built from 16 residues. The V gene's germline CDR1 is SGHNT and CDR2 YENEEA. Unmatched junction bases numbered 8, after V lost 5 bases and J lost 8 bases. Here the CDR3 DNA reads TGTGCCAGCAGCGACGGGACTAGCGGGAGAAGCGATGAGCAGTTCTTC. This gives the protein CASSDGTSGRSDEQFF.

The rearrangement uses TRBV5-5 and TRBJ2-7, with D possibly being TRBD1 (6 bases). Trimming removed 0 bases at V and 1 base at J, with 11 bases between. This CDR3 is built from 15 residues. Germline lookup yields CDR1 SGHKS and CDR2 YYEKEE (reference sequence). In DNA form, the CDR3 reads TGTGCCAGCAGCTTGGGGGGGCCTCTATCCTACGAGCAGTACTTC. Translated, it gives CASSLGGPLSYEQYF.

This rearrangement joins TRBV5-4 to TRBJ2-1, with D perhaps assigned TRBD1 or TRBD2 (5 bases each). Trimming shortened V by 0 bases and J by 3 bases, and 10 bases separated the two germline ends. The germline V gene encodes CDR1 SGHNT and CDR2 YYREEE (reference sequence). The CDR3 is made up of 15 amino acids. The CDR3 protein is CASSLELGDYNEQFF. The CDR3 region has the DNA TGTGCCAGCAGCTTGGAACTAGGGGACTACAATGAGCAGTTCTTC.

This chain uses TRBV6-1 with TRBJ1-5; no definite D call. The CDR3 spans 14 residues. Trimming took 1 base from V and 3 from J, leaving 7 bases between them. The germline V gene has CDR1 MNHNS and CDR2 SASEGT. CDR3 DNA: TGTGCCAGCAGTGAAGAGGCTGACAATCAGCCCCAGCATTTT. It codes for CASSEEADNQPQHF.

The J gene is TRBJ2-3, the V gene TRBV5-4; tentative D call: TRBD1 (6 bases). CDR1 SGHNT and CDR2 YYREEE come from the germline V gene (reference sequence). V dropped 4 bases and J dropped 3 bases, with 9 bases sitting between them. This CDR3 has 13 residues. The chain's CDR3 is CASSRDTTDTQYF. The CDR3 DNA reads as TGTGCCAGCAGCCGGGACACTACAGATACGCAGTATTTT.

The chain carries TRBV6-4 and TRBJ2-6; 7 bases agree with TRBD1. CDR1 MRHNA and CDR2 SNTAGT come from the germline V gene. This CDR3 is built from 16 residues. The V segment lost 3 bases and the J segment 0 bases; nucleotides outside the gene matches: 2. The CDR3 DNA reads as TGTGCCAGCAGTGAGGGACAGCACTCTGGGGCCAACGTCCTGACTTTC. Translated: CASSEGQHSGANVLTF.

This clone appeared once. This chain joins TRBV7-2 and TRBJ1-1, with a possible D match to TRBD1 (6 bases). With 1 base removed from V and 5 bases from J, the gap between germline ends came to 14 bases. The germline V gene encodes CDR1 SGHTA and CDR2 FQGNSA. The CDR3 has 15 amino acids. CDR3 loop: CASSLGVTQGTEAFF. CDR3 coding DNA: TGTGCCAGCAGCTTAGGAGTCACTCAGGGGACTGAAGCTTTCTTT. The whole variable domain, filled in from reference TRBV7-2 and TRBJ1-1, reads GAGVSQSPSNKVTEKGKDVELRCDPISGHTALYWYRQSLGQGLEFLIYFQGNSAPDKSGLPSDRFSAERTGGSVSTLTIQRTQQEDSAVYLCASSLGVTQGTEAFFGQGTRLTVV.

J is TRBJ2-7 and V is TRBV13, with D perhaps TRBD1 (5 bases). The CDR3 consists of 13 residues. V was pared by 5 bases and J by 6 bases, with 14 bases between. Germline V lookup: CDR1 PRHDT, CDR2 FYEKMQ (reference sequence). The chain's CDR3 is CASSAQGKCEQYF. In DNA, the CDR3 is TGTGCCAGCAGCGCCCAGGGTAAATGCGAGCAGTACTTC.

The chain joins TRBV19 to TRBJ2-7; the D gene is possibly TRBD2 (5 bases). Per the germline V gene, CDR1 is LNHDA and CDR2 is SQIVND (reference sequence). V was shortened by 1 base and J by 6 bases, with 13 bases between the two germline ends. There are 14 residues in the CDR3. The CDR3 nucleotides are TGTGCCAGTAGTATAGGGGGAGACCCTACCGAGCAGTACTTC. This codes for CASSIGGDPTEQYF.

The sample holds one count of this clone. The gene calls are TRBV5-1 and TRBJ2-7, with TRBD2 as a possible D gene (6 bases). The germline CDR1 and CDR2 sequences are SGHRS and YFSETQ. The V end was cut by 4 bases, the J end by 4 bases, with 21 bases between. This CDR3 is built from 16 residues. This chain's CDR3 is CASSPFETRGAYEQYF. The CDR3 nucleotides are TGCGCCAGCAGCCCCTTTGAGACTAGGGGTGCGTACGAGCAGTACTTC.

This chain uses TRBV10-2 with TRBJ1-5, with unresolved D. The CDR3 spans 13 residues. Germline lookup yields CDR1 WSHSY and CDR2 SAAADI. The V end was cut by 2 bases, the J end by 7 bases, with 9 bases between. The CDR3 DNA follows: TGCGCCAGCAGTGAGGCGAGTGGGCAGCCCCAGCATTTT. This translates into CASSEASGQPQHF.

The chain links TRBV7-9 to TRBJ2-7; perhaps D is TRBD1 or TRBD2 (5 bases each). The V gene lost 4 bases and the J gene lost 0 bases, with 16 bases spanning the gap. Germline V gene lookup returns CDR1 SEHNR and CDR2 FQNEAQ (reference sequence). The length of the CDR3 is 16 residues. DNA of the CDR3: TGTGCCAGCAGCTCTAACCGGGACGGCAGCTCCTACGAGCAGTACTTC. The encoded protein is CASSSNRDGSSYEQYF.

The V call is TRBV7-2, the J call TRBJ1-1; no clear D gene. CDR1 is SGHTA, CDR2 FQGNSA, per germline. The CDR3 spans 11 residues. The V end was cut by 0 bases, the J end by 7 bases, with 3 bases between. The CDR3, as DNA: TGTGCCAGCAGCTTAGCGAGTGAAGCTTTCTTT. Protein sequence: CASSLASEAFF.

In its sample, this clone was seen a few times. The V gene is TRBV6-4, the J gene TRBJ2-1; 10 bases agree with TRBD1. This CDR3 comprises 13 residues. Germline CDR1 is MRHNA and CDR2 is SNTAGT. The trim removed 8 bases at V and 6 bases at J, leaving 4 bases unmatched. The CDR3 coding sequence is TGTGCCAGCGGGACAGGGGATATCAATGAGCAGTTCTTC. Protein product: CASGTGDINEQFF.

The rearrangement uses TRBV7-2 and TRBJ2-6, with D possibly being TRBD1 (5 bases). V was clipped by 5 bases and J by 4 bases, with 9 bases between them. Per germline, CDR1 SGHTA and CDR2 FQGNSA. There are 14 residues in the CDR3. The CDR3 bases are TGTGCCAGCAGCCCCCAGGGAGGGGCCAACGTCCTGACTTTC. Its protein product is CASSPQGGANVLTF.

V is TRBV6-1 and J is TRBJ2-7, with 11 bases that match TRBD1. The CDR3 contains 14 residues. Germline lookup yields CDR1 MNHNS and CDR2 SASEGT. J gave up 2 bases and V 6 bases, and 3 bases lay outside the gene matches. CDR3 sequence reads: CASSRTGGAYEQYF. Here the CDR3 DNA reads TGTGCCAGCAGCCGGACAGGGGGCGCCTACGAGCAGTACTTC.

The V and J genes are TRBV11-3 and TRBJ2-1, with 12 bases that match TRBD2. From germline, CDR1 is SGHNT and CDR2 YENEEA. The J segment lost 2 bases and the V segment lost 4 bases, leaving 6 bases of the junction unmatched. The CDR3 has 17 amino acids. The CDR3 region has the DNA TGTGCCAGCAGCTACCGGGCTAGCGGGGGGGCCTACAATGAGCAGTTCTTC. It encodes CASSYRASGGAYNEQFF. Using reference TRBV11-3 and TRBJ2-1 for the parts outside the CDR3, the full variable domain is EAGVVQSPRYKIIEKKQPVAFWCNPISGHNTLYWYLQNLGQGPELLIRYENEEAVDDSQLPKDRFSAERLKGVDSTLKIQPAELGDSAVYLCASSYRASGGAYNEQFFGPGTRLTVL.

This chain links TRBV2 with TRBJ2-5, with unresolved D. CDR1 and CDR2 from the germline V gene are SNHLY and FYNNEI. The CDR3 loop spans 16 amino acids. Deletions cut 2 bases from V and 2 bases from J, with 15 bases between. CDR3 sequence (DNA): TGTGCCAGCAGTGAATTGGCCCCCAGTGGGCAAGAGACCCAGTACTTC. This encodes CASSELAPSGQETQYF.

The chain is built from TRBV18 and TRBJ2-7; maybe TRBD1 (5 bases). V dropped 5 bases and J dropped 7 bases, with 12 bases sitting between them. The CDR3 spans 12 residues. CDR1 and CDR2 (germline): KGHSH, LQKENI. For the CDR3, the DNA is TGTGCCAGCTCATCACAGGTCAATGAGCAGTACTTC. It encodes CASSSQVNEQYF.

The CDR3, as DNA: TGTGCCAGCGCTTATGACAGATCGGGTAGGGAGACCCAGTACTTC. Its translation: CASAYDRSGRETQYF. The rearrangement links TRBV19 to TRBJ2-5; weak D call: TRBD1 (5 bases). Germline V gene sequence: CDR1 LNHDA, CDR2 SQIVND (reference sequence). The CDR3 consists of 15 residues. The V end was cut by 9 bases, the J end by 5 bases, with 22 bases between.

This clone was seen a few times. This sequence joins TRBV7-3 and TRBJ2-2; D not certain. CDR1 is SGHTA and CDR2 is FQGTGA in the germline V gene. The V gene lost 8 bases and the J gene lost 1 base, with 8 bases spanning the gap. The CDR3 is 13 amino acids. The CDR3 loop is CASQAENTGELFF. CDR3 bases: TGTGCCAGCCAGGCAGAGAACACCGGGGAGCTGTTTTTT.

This rearrangement joins TRBV28 to TRBJ1-5; 9 nucleotides match TRBD1. CDR3 length equals 16 residues. Germline CDR1 MDHEN, CDR2 SYDVKM. V shed 6 bases, J shed 3 bases, and the junction held 9 bases outside the gene matches. The CDR3 loop is CASRGLGQGDNQPQHF. CDR3 DNA sequence: TGTGCCAGCAGGGGATTGGGACAGGGCGACAATCAGCCCCAGCATTTT.

This chain connects TRBV11-1 to TRBJ1-1; D ambiguous. V shed 0 bases and J shed 4 bases, with 9 bases lying between them. The CDR3 runs 14 residues. Per germline, CDR1 SGHAT and CDR2 FQDESV (reference sequence). This CDR3 is CASSLAQGSTEAFF. The CDR3 bases are TGTGCCAGCAGCTTAGCGCAAGGGAGCACTGAAGCTTTCTTT.

This clone was seen more than once but under ten times. The chain couples TRBV11-2 to TRBJ1-6; maybe TRBD1 (5 bases). CDR1 is SGHAT and CDR2 is FQNNGV in the germline V gene. CDR3 length equals 17 residues. Trimming removed 5 bases from V and 5 bases from J, with 19 bases in between. CDR3 protein: CASSLLPGRGHNSPLHF. The CDR3 DNA follows: TGTGCCAGCAGCCTCCTCCCGGGACGGGGCCATAATTCACCCCTCCACTTT.

This clone was found once. The chain employs TRBV7-9 and TRBJ2-5, with D possibly being TRBD1 or TRBD2 (5 bases each). The CDR3 spans 14 residues. The V end lost 1 base, the J end lost 4 bases, and 10 bases lay between the germline ends. Germline loops: CDR1 SEHNR, CDR2 FQNEAQ (reference sequence). CDR3 nucleotide sequence: TGTGCCAGCAGCTTAGAGGGGCGGGTAGAGACCCAGTACTTC. Translating it yields CASSLEGRVETQYF.

In this sample, this clone turned up a few times. This chain joins TRBV30 and TRBJ2-3, with 9 bases identical to TRBD2. Germline-derived CDR1 and CDR2 are GTSNPN and SVGIG (reference sequence). This CDR3 has 16 amino acids. V lost 0 bases to trimming and J lost 1 base; unmatched junction nucleotides: 5. Here the CDR3 DNA reads TGTGCCTGGAGTGTAATAGCGGGAGACGGCACAGATACGCAGTATTTT. This encodes CAWSVIAGDGTDTQYF. The full variable domain, completed using reference TRBV30 and TRBJ2-3, is SQTIHQWPATLVQPVGSPLSLECTVEGTSNPNLYWYRQAAGRGLQLLFYSVGIGQISSEVPQNLSASRPQDRQFILSSKKLLLSDSGFYLCAWSVIAGDGTDTQYFGPGTRLTVL.

Turning to this clone: Other DNA sequences within the sample encode an identical CDR3. The gene calls are TRBV10-3 and TRBJ2-5; the D call may be TRBD1 or TRBD2 (5 bases each). Deletions cut 6 bases from V and 3 bases from J, with 11 bases between. CDR1 and CDR2 (germline): ENHRY, SYGVKD. The CDR3 covers 13 residues. CDR3: CAISRDGKETQYF. The CDR3 DNA is TGTGCCATCAGCCGGGACGGAAAAGAGACCCAGTACTTC.

The CDR3 sequence: CASSPAIRETQYF. CDR3 nucleotide sequence: TGTGCCAGTAGTCCCGCCATCCGGGAGACCCAGTACTTC. The chain carries TRBV19 and TRBJ2-5; D unresolved. CDR3 length: 13 residues. Germline values: CDR1 LNHDA, CDR2 SQIVND (reference sequence). V lost 5 bases to trimming and J lost 5 bases, with 12 bases between them. Together with reference TRBV19 and TRBJ2-5, the CDR3 gives the full variable domain: DGGITQSPKYLFRKEGQNVTLSCEQNLNHDAMYWYRQDPGQGLRLIYYSQIVNDFQKGDIAEGYSVSREKKESFPLTVTSAQKNPTAFYLCASSPAIRETQYFGPGTRLLVL.

The rearrangement links TRBV15 to TRBJ2-7; TRBD2 matches at 7 bases. The CDR3 consists of 15 residues. The germline V gene has CDR1 LNHNV and CDR2 YYDKDF (reference sequence). With V trimmed by 4 bases and J by 3 bases, 9 bases remained unmatched. CDR3 protein: CATSTPREGYYEQYF. Written as DNA, the CDR3 is TGTGCCACCAGCACCCCCAGGGAGGGCTACTACGAGCAGTACTTC. The full variable domain, its missing parts supplied by reference TRBV15 and TRBJ2-7, is DAMVIQNPRYQVTQFGKPVTLSCSQTLNHNVMYWYQQKSSQAPKLLFHYYDKDFNNEADTPDNFQSRRPNTSFCFLDIRSPGLGDTAMYLCATSTPREGYYEQYFGPGTRLTVT.